Listed below are T cell receptor beta chains from one sample, sequenced in a study of T-cell memory formation after mild COVID-19. From the 5' RACE reads, TCRdb called clonotypes with MiXCR, one entry per CDR3 protein. The repertoire holds more than 100,000 distinct CDR3 sequences, with about 17% as singletons. The sequencing sample was made of PBMCs or a T cell subset sorted from them (not recorded which). These receptors all come from a man between 18 and 35 years old who had mild COVID-19 (a few samples of this study predate the infection). Cell type and time point are not known. CDR3s include the opening cysteine and the closing phenylalanine or tryptophan. A D gene is named only where the DNA matches it firmly. Clone size is shown for a subset of rows, as once, few, many or a class of expanded clone.

v_gene: TRBV7-2
j_gene: TRBJ2-7
d_gene: TRBD2
abundance: few
CDR3aa: CASSLMGRDTEQYF
CDR3nt: TGTGCCAGCAGCTTAATGGGGAGGGATACCGAGCAGTACTTC

v_gene: TRBV2
j_gene: TRBJ2-2
d_gene: -
abundance: few
CDR3aa: CASSQDSGELFF
CDR3nt: TGTGCCAGCAGCCAAGACTCCGGGGAGCTGTTTTTT

v_gene: TRBV11-1
j_gene: TRBJ1-1
d_gene: -
abundance: few
CDR3aa: CASSLDFVGAGTEAFF
CDR3nt: TGTGCCAGCAGCTTAGATTTCGTGGGCGCTGGGACTGAAGCTTTCTTT

v_gene: TRBV11-3
j_gene: TRBJ2-5
d_gene: -
abundance: -
CDR3aa: CASSSAGVEETQYF
CDR3nt: TGTGCCAGCAGCTCCGCAGGAGTCGAGGAGACCCAGTACTTC

v_gene: TRBV4-3
j_gene: TRBJ1-3
d_gene: TRBD1
abundance: few
CDR3aa: CASSQDRGPGNTIYF
CDR3nt: TGCGCCAGCAGCCAAGACAGGGGGCCTGGAAACACCATATATTTT

v_gene: TRBV7-3
j_gene: TRBJ2-3
d_gene: TRBD2
abundance: few
CDR3aa: CASSLWASGGTSTDTQYF
CDR3nt: TGTGCCAGCAGCTTATGGGCTAGCGGGGGGACTAGCACAGATACGCAGTATTTT

v_gene: TRBV29-1
j_gene: TRBJ2-5
d_gene: -
abundance: -
CDR3aa: CSVFRDRGTETQYF
CDR3nt: TGCAGCGTGTTCCGGGACCGCGGGACAGAGACCCAGTACTTC

v_gene: TRBV10-3
j_gene: TRBJ2-3
d_gene: -
abundance: -
CDR3aa: CAIRRDPSDTQYF
CDR3nt: TGTGCCATCAGAAGGGACCCCTCAGATACGCAGTATTTT

v_gene: TRBV7-2
j_gene: TRBJ2-1
d_gene: -
abundance: -
CDR3aa: CASSFGTVYNEQFF
CDR3nt: TGTGCCAGCAGCTTCGGGACGGTCTACAATGAGCAGTTCTTC

v_gene: TRBV4-3
j_gene: TRBJ2-7
d_gene: -
abundance: few
CDR3aa: CASSRDRAYEQYF
CDR3nt: TGCGCCAGCAGTCGAGACAGAGCCTACGAGCAGTACTTC

v_gene: TRBV29-1
j_gene: TRBJ2-1
d_gene: -
abundance: few
CDR3aa: CSVGLWGPYNEQFF
CDR3nt: TGCAGCGTTGGTCTCTGGGGCCCCTACAATGAGCAGTTCTTC

v_gene: TRBV5-4
j_gene: TRBJ2-1
d_gene: -
abundance: few
CDR3aa: CASSLENRRGGEQFF
CDR3nt: TGTGCCAGCAGCTTAGAAAATAGGCGGGGTGGTGAGCAGTTCTTC

v_gene: TRBV29-1
j_gene: TRBJ2-7
d_gene: -
abundance: many
CDR3aa: CSVGNGGHSYEQYF
CDR3nt: TGCAGCGTTGGGAACGGGGGTCACTCCTACGAGCAGTACTTC

v_gene: TRBV24-1
j_gene: TRBJ2-5
d_gene: -
abundance: -
CDR3aa: CATSDSGPLWETQYF
CDR3nt: TGTGCCACCAGTGATTCAGGGCCTCTTTGGGAGACCCAGTACTTC

v_gene: TRBV7-2
j_gene: TRBJ2-3
d_gene: -
abundance: many
CDR3aa: CASSPRAGGDTQYF
CDR3nt: TGTGCCAGCAGCCCCCGGGCGGGCGGGGATACGCAGTATTTT

v_gene: TRBV5-5
j_gene: TRBJ2-3
d_gene: TRBD2
abundance: many
CDR3aa: CASSFPGGNEDTQYF
CDR3nt: TGTGCCAGCAGCTTCCCGGGGGGGAACGAAGATACGCAGTATTTT

v_gene: TRBV7-2
j_gene: TRBJ2-1
d_gene: TRBD1
abundance: many
CDR3aa: CASTEQGSYNEQFF
CDR3nt: TGTGCCAGCACCGAACAGGGGTCCTACAATGAGCAGTTCTTC

v_gene: TRBV11-1
j_gene: TRBJ2-6
d_gene: -
abundance: few
CDR3aa: CASSAGQTGANVLTF
CDR3nt: TGTGCCAGCAGCGCCGGACAGACTGGGGCCAACGTCCTGACTTTC

v_gene: TRBV5-1
j_gene: TRBJ2-2
d_gene: -
abundance: -
CDR3aa: CASSLFRDTGELFF
CDR3nt: TGCGCCAGCAGCTTGTTCCGAGACACCGGGGAGCTGTTTTTT

v_gene: TRBV6-5
j_gene: TRBJ1-1
d_gene: -
abundance: -
CDR3aa: CASSLGGVNTEAFF
CDR3nt: TGTGCCAGCAGTCTCGGGGGGGTGAACACTGAAGCTTTCTTT

v_gene: TRBV7-3
j_gene: TRBJ2-3
d_gene: TRBD2
abundance: few
CDR3aa: CASSLEAGPDTQYF
CDR3nt: TGTGCCAGCAGCTTAGAAGCGGGGCCAGATACGCAGTATTTT

v_gene: TRBV6-4
j_gene: TRBJ2-3
d_gene: TRBD1
abundance: many
CDR3aa: CASSDGTGADTQYF
CDR3nt: TGTGCCAGCAGTGACGGGACAGGGGCAGATACGCAGTATTTT

v_gene: TRBV5-1
j_gene: TRBJ2-2
d_gene: TRBD2
abundance: many
CDR3aa: CASSPETSGGLISTGELFF
CDR3nt: TGCGCCAGCAGCCCGGAGACTAGCGGGGGACTAATCAGCACCGGGGAGCTGTTTTTT

v_gene: TRBV5-1
j_gene: TRBJ2-3
d_gene: -
abundance: -
CDR3aa: CASSLGTRAYYF
CDR3nt: TGCGCCAGCAGCTTGGGGACCCGGGCCTATTATTTT

v_gene: TRBV14
j_gene: TRBJ1-1
d_gene: -
abundance: once
CDR3aa: CASSQAVTGLFAFF
CDR3nt: TGTGCCAGCAGCCAAGCTGTGACAGGTCTGTTCGCTTTCTTT

v_gene: TRBV7-3
j_gene: TRBJ2-3
d_gene: -
abundance: few
CDR3aa: CASRSTVPDTQYF
CDR3nt: TGTGCCAGCAGGTCAACTGTGCCAGATACGCAGTATTTT

v_gene: TRBV6-6
j_gene: TRBJ1-5
d_gene: -
abundance: once
CDR3aa: CASKGVEGLSPQHF
CDR3nt: TGTGCCAGCAAGGGGGTGGAAGGTTTGTCGCCCCAGCATTTT

v_gene: TRBV27
j_gene: TRBJ2-3
d_gene: TRBD2
abundance: few
CDR3aa: CASTQLAAGADTQYF
CDR3nt: TGTGCCAGCACCCAACTAGCGGCGGGGGCAGATACGCAGTATTTT

v_gene: TRBV3-1
j_gene: TRBJ2-2
d_gene: -
abundance: -
CDR3aa: CASGSSPNTGELFF
CDR3nt: TGTGCCAGCGGCAGTTCGCCGAACACCGGGGAGCTGTTTTTT

v_gene: TRBV7-2
j_gene: TRBJ2-5
d_gene: -
abundance: -
CDR3aa: CASSSRTLETQYF
CDR3nt: TGTGCCAGCAGCTCTAGGACGTTAGAGACCCAGTACTTC

v_gene: TRBV2
j_gene: TRBJ2-1
d_gene: TRBD2
abundance: many
CDR3aa: CASNPRLAGGDEQFF
CDR3nt: TGTGCCAGCAACCCACGACTAGCGGGGGGCGATGAGCAGTTCTTC

v_gene: TRBV9
j_gene: TRBJ2-5
d_gene: TRBD1
abundance: few
CDR3aa: CASSVAGQQETQYF
CDR3nt: TGTGCCAGCAGCGTAGCGGGACAGCAAGAGACCCAGTACTTC

v_gene: TRBV4-3
j_gene: TRBJ1-5
d_gene: -
abundance: many
CDR3aa: CASSQERGSNQPQHF
CDR3nt: TGCGCCAGCAGCCAAGAGAGGGGGAGCAATCAGCCCCAGCATTTT

v_gene: TRBV5-1
j_gene: TRBJ2-1
d_gene: -
abundance: -
CDR3aa: CASSVSLNEQFF
CDR3nt: TGCGCCAGCAGCGTAAGTCTCAATGAGCAGTTCTTC

v_gene: TRBV6-5
j_gene: TRBJ2-3
d_gene: -
abundance: -
CDR3aa: CASSYGSGPGGDTQYF
CDR3nt: TGTGCCAGCAGTTACGGGTCTGGGCCCGGGGGAGATACGCAGTATTTT

v_gene: TRBV10-3
j_gene: TRBJ2-5
d_gene: TRBD2
abundance: few
CDR3aa: CAISESSPASGSKETQYF
CDR3nt: TGTGCCATCAGTGAGTCTTCCCCGGCCAGCGGGAGCAAAGAGACCCAGTACTTC

v_gene: TRBV25-1
j_gene: TRBJ1-6
d_gene: -
abundance: few
CDR3aa: CASSDRGHYNSPLHF
CDR3nt: TGTGCCAGCAGTGACCGGGGACATTACAATTCACCCCTCCACTTT

v_gene: TRBV10-3
j_gene: TRBJ1-1
d_gene: TRBD1
abundance: -
CDR3aa: CATGLDRVGTEAFF
CDR3nt: TGTGCCACGGGATTGGACAGGGTAGGCACTGAAGCTTTCTTT

v_gene: TRBV5-1
j_gene: TRBJ1-2
d_gene: -
abundance: once
CDR3aa: CASSTGTAMSYGYTF
CDR3nt: TGCGCCAGCAGCACCGGGACGGCCATGAGCTATGGCTACACCTTC

v_gene: TRBV4-3
j_gene: TRBJ1-1
d_gene: TRBD1
abundance: few
CDR3aa: CASRTTPPTYDRADAEAFF
CDR3nt: TGCGCCAGCAGGACAACCCCCCCCACCTACGACAGGGCCGACGCTGAAGCTTTCTTT

v_gene: TRBV3-1
j_gene: TRBJ1-1
d_gene: -
abundance: few
CDR3aa: CASSQGGSDTEAFF
CDR3nt: TGTGCCAGCAGCCAAGGGGGATCGGACACCGAAGCTTTCTTT

v_gene: TRBV10-3
j_gene: TRBJ2-7
d_gene: -
abundance: few
CDR3aa: CASIPGRQTYEQYF
CDR3nt: TGTGCCAGCATTCCGGGGCGGCAAACCTACGAGCAGTACTTC

v_gene: TRBV12-3/TRBV12-4
j_gene: TRBJ1-1
d_gene: -
abundance: many
CDR3aa: CASSRTEKNTEAFF
CDR3nt: TGTGCCAGCAGTAGGACAGAGAAGAACACTGAAGCTTTCTTT

v_gene: TRBV7-2
j_gene: TRBJ2-1
d_gene: TRBD2
abundance: -
CDR3aa: CASSPRQRGGYNEQFF
CDR3nt: TGTGCCAGCAGCCCGAGGCAGCGGGGGGGTTACAATGAGCAGTTCTTC

v_gene: TRBV6-6
j_gene: TRBJ2-5
d_gene: TRBD1
abundance: many
CDR3aa: CASSSGGQGERKTQYF
CDR3nt: TGTGCCAGCAGTAGCGGAGGACAGGGGGAGAGGAAGACCCAGTACTTC

v_gene: TRBV7-2
j_gene: TRBJ2-3
d_gene: TRBD2
abundance: few
CDR3aa: CASSLRLAGITDTQYF
CDR3nt: TGTGCCAGCAGCTTGAGACTAGCGGGGATCACAGATACGCAGTATTTT

v_gene: TRBV6-1
j_gene: TRBJ1-5
d_gene: -
abundance: few
CDR3aa: CASFRGRGQQPQHF
CDR3nt: TGTGCCAGCTTTAGGGGACGGGGCCAACAGCCCCAGCATTTT

v_gene: TRBV15
j_gene: TRBJ2-7
d_gene: TRBD1
abundance: -
CDR3aa: CATSRGGTEIYEQYF
CDR3nt: TGTGCCACCAGCAGAGGGGGGACAGAGATCTACGAGCAGTACTTC

v_gene: TRBV19
j_gene: TRBJ2-7
d_gene: -
abundance: few
CDR3aa: CASSFELGLYEQYF
CDR3nt: TGTGCCAGTAGTTTCGAGTTAGGTCTCTACGAGCAGTACTTC

v_gene: TRBV28
j_gene: TRBJ2-1
d_gene: -
abundance: -
CDR3aa: CASYRVLPNEQFF
CDR3nt: TGTGCCAGCTATAGGGTATTGCCCAATGAGCAGTTCTTC

v_gene: TRBV5-1
j_gene: TRBJ2-1
d_gene: TRBD1
abundance: many
CDR3aa: CASSSLGGSSYNEQFF
CDR3nt: TGCGCCAGCAGCTCTCTAGGGGGCAGCTCCTACAATGAGCAGTTCTTC